These T cell receptor beta chains were read from a single sample in a study of blood T cell repertoires in COVID-19. Clones were read by immunoSEQ multiplex PCR, and TCRdb kept only the in-frame ones, dropping some. The table includes around 26,000 clones, roughly 87% detected once. The specimen sequenced was peripheral blood. The receptors stem from a human donor with active COVID-19. The donor label of this sample is uncertain. CDR3s include the opening cysteine and the closing phenylalanine or tryptophan. D genes are given only for firm matches. The size of a clone is reported for some rows only, either as once, few or many, or as a class for expanded clones.

>13|.|TRBJ1-5|TRBV2|.
CASGNGGNQPQHF
TGTGCCAGCGGTAACGGGGGCAATCAGCCCCAGCATTTT
>16|.|TRBJ2-1|TRBV9|.
CASSAGVWKPNNEQFF
TGTGCCAGCAGCGCGGGGGTGTGGAAACCCAACAATGAGCAGTTCTTC
>11|.|TRBJ1-1|TRBV28|.
CAQFWTDEAFF
TGTGCCCAGTTTTGGACAGATGAAGCTTTCTTT
>17|.|TRBJ2-6|TRBV5-1|TRBD1
CASSLEGQGSGANVLTF
TGCGCCAGCAGCTTGGAGGGACAGGGCTCTGGGGCCAACGTCCTGACTTTC
>14|.|TRBJ1-5|TRBV7-9|.
CASSNSTGDQPQHF
TGTGCCAGCAGCAATTCGACAGGAGATCAGCCCCAGCATTTT
>16|.|TRBJ1-1|TRBV28|TRBD1
CASSYRRTGQNTEAFF
TGTGCCAGCAGTTACCGACGGACAGGGCAGAACACTGAAGCTTTCTTT
>16|few|TRBJ2-1|TRBV3-1/TRBV3-2|TRBD2
CASETSGVQGMGEQFF
TGTGCCAGTGAGACTAGCGGGGTACAAGGCATGGGTGAGCAGTTCTTC
>14|.|TRBJ2-1|TRBV28|.
CASSKQGFHNEQFF
TGTGCCAGCAGTAAACAGGGTTTTCACAATGAGCAGTTCTTC
>15|few|TRBJ1-1|TRBV5-6|.
CASSPLSRPLTEAFF
TGTGCCAGCAGCCCTCTTTCGAGGCCCCTGACTGAAGCTTTCTTT
>18|.|TRBJ2-3|TRBV6-1|.
CASSAARASPILTDTQYF
TGTGCCAGCAGTGCGGCCAGGGCTTCTCCCATTCTCACAGATACGCAGTATTTT
>14|.|TRBJ2-3|TRBV6-5|.
CASSYRNRGYTQYF
TGTGCCAGCAGTTATCGTAACAGAGGGTATACGCAGTATTTT
>13|once|TRBJ1-1|TRBV5-6|.
CASSSTANTEAFF
TGTGCCAGCAGCTCTACAGCGAACACTGAAGCTTTCTTT
>14|few|TRBJ2-7|TRBV10-3|.
CAISRAPSSYEQYF
TGTGCCATCAGCAGGGCGCCTAGCTCCTACGAGCAGTACTTC
>15|.|TRBJ2-3|TRBV18|TRBD2
CASSPSGRQTDTQYF
TGTGCCAGCTCACCTAGCGGGAGGCAGACAGATACGCAGTATTTT
>18|.|TRBJ2-7|TRBV7-8|TRBD2
CASSLALPSGRAYYEQYF
TGTGCCAGCAGCTTAGCGCTCCCTAGCGGGAGGGCATACTACGAGCAGTACTTC
>16|.|TRBJ2-2|TRBV9|.
CASSVGAEINTGELFF
TGTGCCAGCAGCGTAGGAGCGGAGATCAACACCGGGGAGCTGTTTTTT
>12|once|TRBJ2-4|TRBV7-3|.
CASGEDRTRQYF
TGTGCCAGCGGGGAGGACAGGACCCGTCAGTACTTC
>14|.|TRBJ2-1|TRBV7-2|TRBD2
CASSLRTSWNEQFF
TGTGCCAGCAGCTTAAGGACTAGCTGGAATGAGCAGTTCTTC
>15|.|TRBJ2-3|TRBV7-9|TRBD1
CASSLGDRGADTQYF
TGTGCCAGCAGCTTAGGGGACAGGGGTGCAGATACGCAGTATTTT
>13|few|TRBJ2-7|TRBV6-2/TRBV6-3|TRBD1
CASSQGQISEQYF
TGTGCCAGCAGTCAGGGACAGATCTCCGAGCAGTACTTC
>14|.|TRBJ2-1|TRBV11-3|TRBD2
CASAGGSGSREQFF
TGTGCCAGCGCAGGGGGTAGCGGGAGCAGAGAGCAGTTCTTC
>15|.|TRBJ2-1|TRBV9|TRBD2
CASSVATSGENEQFF
TGTGCCAGCAGCGTAGCCACTAGCGGGGAAAATGAGCAGTTCTTC
>16|.|TRBJ2-1|TRBV4-1|TRBD1
CASSQGLIRGNNEQFF
TGCGCCAGCAGCCAGGGCCTAATCAGGGGGAACAATGAGCAGTTCTTC
>15|.|TRBJ2-7|TRBV30|.
CAWSVDISLGYEQYF
TGTGCCTGGAGTGTAGATATTAGCTTGGGTTACGAGCAGTACTTC
>15|.|TRBJ2-2|TRBV18|.
CASSPRTDLTGELFF
TGTGCCAGCTCACCCCGGACAGATTTAACCGGGGAGCTGTTTTTT
>16|medium-sized|TRBJ1-2|TRBV6-1|.
CASSDQHYRVGDGYTF
TGTGCCAGCAGTGACCAACACTACAGGGTGGGAGATGGCTACACCTTC
>16|.|TRBJ2-1|TRBV2|TRBD2
CASSKTLAGASNEQFF
TGTGCCAGCAGTAAAACGCTAGCGGGAGCATCCAATGAGCAGTTCTTC
>14|medium-sized|TRBJ2-7|TRBV5-6|.
CASSLEWRTYEQYF
TGTGCCAGCAGCTTGGAATGGAGGACCTACGAGCAGTACTTC
>13|.|TRBJ2-1|TRBV7-9|.
CASSLTGQGGEFF
TGTGCCAGCAGCCTAACAGGGCAGGGGGGCGAGTTCTTC
>14|.|TRBJ2-3|TRBV6-4|TRBD1
CASSGTGGTDTQYF
TGTGCCAGCAGTGGGACAGGGGGCACAGATACGCAGTATTTT
>19|.|TRBJ2-3|TRBV6-2/TRBV6-3|TRBD2
CASSYFGTSGSGGPDTQYF
TGTGCCAGCAGTTACTTCGGGACTAGCGGGAGCGGGGGCCCAGATACGCAGTATTTT
>13|.|TRBJ2-1|TRBV2|.
CASGGLLNNEQFF
TGTGCCAGCGGGGGCCTCCTGAACAATGAGCAGTTCTTC
>13|.|TRBJ2-5|TRBV19|TRBD2
CASSPSGRETQYF
TGTGCCAGTAGTCCAAGCGGGAGGGAGACCCAGTACTTC
>15|once|TRBJ1-6|TRBV9|.
CASSVEWAANSPLHF
TGTGCCAGCAGCGTAGAATGGGCAGCCAATTCACCCCTCCACTTT
>16|.|TRBJ2-3|TRBV5-1|.
CASSNPGLLSTDTQYF
TGCGCCAGCAGCAACCCGGGACTCCTAAGCACAGATACGCAGTATTTT
>15|.|TRBJ2-7|TRBV6-6|TRBD2
CASSLSGGGRYEQYF
TGTGCCAGCAGTCTCTCCGGGGGCGGGAGGTACGAGCAGTACTTC
>14|.|TRBJ1-2|TRBV9|TRBD1
CASSVGGTDYGYTF
TGTGCCAGCAGCGTCGGCGGGACAGACTATGGCTACACCTTC
>12|.|TRBJ1-1|TRBV12-5|.
CASSGTTTEAFF
TGTGCTAGTTCGGGAACAACCACTGAAGCTTTCTTT
>16|.|TRBJ1-1|TRBV10-3|.
CAISGLRGVRNTEAFF
TGTGCCATCAGTGGGCTGCGGGGGGTAAGGAACACTGAAGCTTTCTTT
>15|.|TRBJ2-2|TRBV5-1|.
CASSLGGGGIGELFF
TGCGCCAGCAGCTTGGGAGGCGGGGGCATCGGGGAGCTGTTTTTT
>16|once|TRBJ1-4|TRBV10-2|TRBD1
CASSESVTGVTEKLFF
TGCGCCAGCAGTGAGTCCGTGACAGGGGTGACGGAAAAACTGTTTTTT
>17|.|TRBJ2-2|TRBV4-3|TRBD1
CASSPGNNRGRTGELFF
TGCGCCAGCAGCCCCGGGAATAACAGGGGCCGCACCGGGGAGCTGTTTTTT
>14|.|TRBJ2-1|TRBV30|TRBD2
CAWSWGGTYNEQFF
TGTGCCTGGAGTTGGGGGGGTACCTACAATGAGCAGTTCTTC
>15|.|TRBJ1-2|TRBV7-9|.
CASSRGMLGSDGYTF
TGTGCCAGCAGCCGGGGGATGCTAGGGAGTGACGGCTACACCTTC
>17|.|TRBJ2-7|TRBV19|TRBD2
CASSSSAGGPLRYEQYF
TGTGCCAGTAGTTCCTCGGCGGGAGGGCCGTTGAGATACGAGCAGTACTTC
>14|.|TRBJ1-4|TRBV19|.
CASRPGDRNEKLFF
TGTGCCAGTAGGCCCGGGGATAGGAATGAAAAACTGTTTTTT
>15|.|TRBJ2-1|TRBV27|.
CASSLSGLSANEQFF
TGTGCCAGCAGTTTATCCGGACTATCTGCAAATGAGCAGTTCTTC
>18|.|TRBJ2-2|TRBV7-9|TRBD2
CASSLTSGSGMNTGELFF
TGTGCCAGCAGCTTGACTAGCGGGAGCGGGATGAACACCGGGGAGCTGTTTTTT
>14|.|TRBJ2-1|TRBV4-1|.
CASREMVAQGEQFF
TGCGCCAGCCGGGAGATGGTGGCCCAGGGTGAGCAGTTCTTC